The 21 T cell receptor beta chains reported below all come from one sample, sequenced in a study of blood T cell repertoires in COVID-19. Generated by immunoSEQ multiplex PCR, the TCRdb table keeps only in-frame clones and is missing some. The sample holds 300,000 to 400,000 clones, approximately 90% seen once. Sequenced sample: PBMCs or T cells enriched from blood (not recorded which). These TCRs come from a woman aged 25 to 39 with acute COVID-19.

J is TRBJ2-7 and V is TRBV27; no definite D call. Per the germline V gene, CDR1 is MNHEY and CDR2 is SMNVEV (reference sequence). This CDR3 has 14 amino acids. Trimming left V 3 bases short and J 5 bases short, with 14 bases between. The CDR3 region is CASSFLFLRDEQYF. CDR3 in DNA: TGTGCCAGCAGTTTCCTCTTCTTGAGAGACGAGCAGTACTTC.

The chain has TRBV29-1 and TRBJ1-5; tentatively, D is TRBD1 (5 bases). Germline CDR1 SQVTM, CDR2 ANQGSEA. This CDR3 is 13 amino acids long. V was trimmed by 6 bases and J by 3 bases, leaving 12 bases between them. The CDR3 DNA follows: TGCAGCGTGGGGTGGGGCATCAATCAGCCCCAGCATTTT. The encoded protein is CSVGWGINQPQHF.

As DNA, the CDR3 is TGCGCCAGCAGCCAAGATAGAGCGGACTACTACGAGCAGTACTTC. Amino acid sequence: CASSQDRADYYEQYF. V and J are TRBV4-1 and TRBJ2-7; D might be TRBD2 (6 bases). The germline V and J ends were trimmed by 0 bases and 3 bases, with 12 bases remaining between them. The CDR3 is 15 amino acids. Looked up from germline, CDR1 is MGHRA and CDR2 is YSYEKL.

This clone was recorded a few times. A read error may account for a junction end that differs from germline. The rearrangement uses TRBV30 and TRBJ2-7, with unresolved D. Germline V gene sequence: CDR1 GTSNPN, CDR2 SVGIG (reference sequence). The CDR3 runs to 11 residues. CDR3 sequence: CAWAQSFEQYF. CDR3 nucleotide sequence: TGTGCCTGGGCCCAGTCCTTCGAGCAGTACTTC.

The rearrangement joins TRBV28 to TRBJ1-6; tentatively, D is TRBD1 (5 bases). The V gene lost 3 bases and the J gene lost 9 bases, with 12 bases spanning the gap. The CDR3 runs to 14 residues. The germline V gene has CDR1 MDHEN and CDR2 SYDVKM. CDR3 in amino acids: CASSLGRDSSPLHF. CDR3 in DNA: TGTGCCAGCAGTTTGGGGCGTGACAGTTCACCCCTCCACTTT.

This sequence joins TRBV5-6 and TRBJ2-5; 16 positions match TRBD2. V dropped 0 bases and J dropped 4; count of bases not matched to a gene: 6. In germline, CDR1 is SGHDT, CDR2 YYEEEE. CDR3 length equals 18 residues. The CDR3 region is CASSLVGTSGGARETQYF. CDR3 DNA: TGTGCCAGCAGCTTGGTTGGGACTAGCGGGGGGGCCCGAGAGACCCAGTACTTC.

This clone was seen only once. The V call is TRBV7-2, the J call TRBJ1-4; 7 nucleotides align to TRBD1. There are 16 residues in the CDR3. The ends lost 2 bases at V and 0 bases at J; junction bases unmatched: 3. Per germline, CDR1 SGHTA and CDR2 FQGNSA. The CDR3 DNA sequence: TGTGCCAGCAGCTTACTAACAGGGGCAACTAATGAAAAACTGTTTTTT. It yields the protein CASSLLTGATNEKLFF.

The rearrangement joins TRBV7-6 to TRBJ2-1; 12 bases align to TRBD2. The CDR3 has 17 amino acids. Germline assignment: CDR1 SGHVS and CDR2 FNYEAQ. J gave up 4 bases and V 4 bases, and 8 bases lay outside the gene matches. CDR3 region: CASSWRLAGDLYNEQFF. The CDR3 nucleotides are TGTGCCAGCAGCTGGCGACTAGCGGGGGATCTATACAATGAGCAGTTCTTC. The full variable domain, with the rest looked up from reference TRBV7-6 and TRBJ2-1, is GAGVSQSPRYKVTKRGQDVALRCDPISGHVSLYWYRQALGQGPEFLTYFNYEAQQDKSGLPNDRFSAERPEGSISTLTIQRTEQRDSAMYRCASSWRLAGDLYNEQFFGPGTRLTVL.

The chain joins TRBV19 to TRBJ2-3; TRBD2 agrees at 9 bases. The V and J ends lost 5 bases and 5 bases, in that order; junction bases with no gene match: 17. This CDR3 spans 18 amino acids. Germline assignment: CDR1 LNHDA and CDR2 SQIVND (reference sequence). CDR3 sequence: CASSWVLRGGPVQDTQYF. CDR3 nucleotides: TGTGCCAGTAGTTGGGTTTTGCGGGGGGGCCCAGTTCAAGATACGCAGTATTTT. Combining the CDR3 with reference TRBV19 and TRBJ2-3 gives the whole variable domain DGGITQSPKYLFRKEGQNVTLSCEQNLNHDAMYWYRQDPGQGLRLIYYSQIVNDFQKGDIAEGYSVSREKKESFPLTVTSAQKNPTAFYLCASSWVLRGGPVQDTQYFGPGTRLTVL.

The chain couples TRBV2 to TRBJ2-1; 7 bases match TRBD2. The length of the CDR3 is 13 residues. Losses at the gene ends were 5 bases for V and 6 bases for J; bases not matched to a gene: 4. Germline CDR1 SNHLY, CDR2 FYNNEI. The CDR3, as DNA: TGTGCCAGCAGTTTTTCTAGCGGCAATGAGCAGTTCTTC. This sequence encodes CASSFSSGNEQFF.

The chain is built from TRBV7-9 and TRBJ2-2; D is uncertain. CDR1 is SEHNR, CDR2 FQNEAQ, per germline (reference sequence). Trimming shortened V by 2 bases and J by 3 bases, and 4 bases separated the two germline ends. The CDR3 has 13 amino acids. This chain's CDR3 is CASSLTDTGELFF. In DNA, the CDR3 is TGTGCCAGCAGCTTAACTGACACCGGGGAGCTGTTTTTT. Complete variable domain (other parts from reference TRBV7-9 and TRBJ2-2): DTGVSQNPRHKITKRGQNVTFRCDPISEHNRLYWYRQTLGQGPEFLTYFQNEAQLEKSRLLSDRFSAERPKGSFSTLEIQRTEQGDSAMYLCASSLTDTGELFFGEGSRLTVL.

The genes are TRBV3-1 (or the pseudogene TRBV3-2) and TRBJ2-2; perhaps TRBD1 as D (5 bases). The CDR3 runs to 15 residues. V lost 4 bases and J 0 bases, leaving 9 bases between the germline ends. Germline V gene data show CDR1 as LGHDT and CDR2 as YNNKEL (reference sequence). The CDR3 DNA follows: TGTGCCAGCAGCCCCCCCAGGGCGAACACCGGGGAGCTGTTTTTT. Translation: CASSPPRANTGELFF.

The J gene is TRBJ1-6, the V gene TRBV5-6, with TRBD1 matching over 9 bases. The CDR3 loop spans 17 amino acids. CDR1 and CDR2 from the germline V gene are SGHDT and YYEEEE. J lost 1 base, V lost 4 bases, and 6 bases had no gene match. The chain's CDR3 is CASSPGTGRSYNSPLHF. The CDR3, as DNA: TGTGCCAGCAGCCCCGGGACAGGGAGATCCTATAATTCACCCCTCCACTTT.

The chain links TRBV12-3 or TRBV12-4 to TRBJ1-1, with D hard to call. V lost 7 bases to trimming and J lost 1 base, with 10 bases between them. This CDR3 is built from 13 residues. The CDR3 loop reads CASTLDPNTEAFF. The CDR3 nucleotides are TGTGCCAGCACCCTAGACCCGAACACTGAAGCTTTCTTT.

The rearrangement uses TRBV4-1 and TRBJ1-6; tentatively, D is TRBD1 (6 bases). V lost 3 bases to trimming and J lost 8 bases, with 8 bases between them. Germline V gene lookup returns CDR1 MGHRA and CDR2 YSYEKL. The CDR3 consists of 13 residues. CDR3 in amino acids: CASSQDSYSPLHF. The CDR3, as DNA: TGCGCCAGCAGCCAGGACAGTTATTCACCCCTCCACTTT.

The chain is built from TRBV19 and TRBJ1-5, with 8 bases identical to TRBD1. Trimming removed 4 bases from V and 2 bases from J; junction bases left unmatched: 1. The CDR3 has 14 amino acids. The germline CDR1 and CDR2 sequences are LNHDA and SQIVND (reference sequence). CDR3 bases: TGTGCCAGTAGTACGGACAGGGGCAATCAGCCCCAGCATTTT. This sequence encodes CASSTDRGNQPQHF.

V gene TRBV18 combines with J gene TRBJ1-1; 8 bases fit TRBD1. Germline-derived CDR1 and CDR2 are KGHSH and LQKENI. The CDR3 runs to 17 residues. The junction had 10 bases not matched to a gene; V was cut back by 3 bases and J by 1 base. CDR3 DNA: TGTGCCAGCTCACCTAACCAGGGGGCCGGAGCGAACACTGAAGCTTTCTTT. Translating it yields CASSPNQGAGANTEAFF.

The chain is built from TRBV7-2 and TRBJ1-2; D ambiguous. The CDR3 is 14 amino acids. Trimming took 2 bases from V and 7 from J, leaving 14 bases between them. Germline V gives CDR1 SGHTA, CDR2 FQGNSA. CDR3 in amino acids: CASSLRGPSLGYTF. The CDR3 coding sequence is TGTGCCAGCAGCTTACGAGGGCCATCCCTTGGCTACACCTTC.

The rearrangement links TRBV3-1 (or the pseudogene TRBV3-2) to TRBJ1-5; 8 nucleotides line up with TRBD1. The J segment lost 6 bases and the V segment lost 0 bases, leaving 10 bases of the junction unmatched. The CDR3 runs to 17 residues. CDR1 and CDR2 (germline): LGHDT, YNNKEL (reference sequence). DNA for the CDR3: TGTGCCAGCAGCCAAGATCTCATCAGGGGGCGAAGTCAGCCCCAGCATTTT. It yields the protein CASSQDLIRGRSQPQHF.

The chain couples TRBV5-1 to TRBJ2-1, with 7 nucleotides matching TRBD2. Per germline, CDR1 SGHRS and CDR2 YFSETQ. This CDR3 is 15 amino acids long. J was trimmed by 6 bases and V by 0 bases; bases with no gene match: 6. The CDR3 bases are TGCGCCAGCAGCTTGGAAAGCGGGGTGATCAATGAGCAGTTCTTC. It codes for CASSLESGVINEQFF.

The chain joins TRBV9 to TRBJ2-3, with D tentatively TRBD1 (6 bases). Trimming pared 0 bases from V and 3 bases from J, leaving 11 bases between. This CDR3 comprises 15 residues. Germline V gene data show CDR1 as SGDLS and CDR2 as YYNGEE. In DNA, the CDR3 is TGTGCCAGCAGCGTAGCCAGGGGTTGGACAGATACGCAGTATTTT. It is translated as CASSVARGWTDTQYF.